A selection of T cell receptor beta chains follows, all from one sample in a study of patients and donors after allogeneic stem cell transplantation. TCRdb independently ran MiXCR on the RT-PCR reads; one entry per CDR3 protein. Of roughly 940,000 distinct CDR3 sequences in the sample, approximately 19% were seen once. The sequenced sample consisted of blood, either unsorted or a sorted T cell fraction (not recorded which). These receptors were collected from a human donor who was either an allogeneic HSCT recipient or a stem cell or donor lymphocyte infusion donor (not recorded which). It is not recorded whose cells these are; they may come from a transplant donor. CDR3s include the opening cysteine and the closing phenylalanine or tryptophan. A D gene is named only where the DNA matches it firmly. Some rows mark clone size as missing; the rest say once, few, many or name a class of expanded clone.

d_call: NA
j_call: TRBJ2-3
clone_size: NA
v_call: TRBV18
cdr3_nt: TGTGCCAGCTCACCGCGGAGGGTTAGCACAGATACGCAGTATTTT
cdr3_aa: CASSPRRVSTDTQYF

d_call: NA
j_call: TRBJ1-1
clone_size: few
v_call: TRBV29-1
cdr3_nt: TGCAGCGTTGAATGGCAAAACACTGAAGCTTTCTTT
cdr3_aa: CSVEWQNTEAFF

d_call: NA
j_call: TRBJ1-1
clone_size: few
v_call: TRBV6-5
cdr3_nt: TGTGCCAGCAGTTACCAGGCTCGGGGCACTGAAGCTTTCTTT
cdr3_aa: CASSYQARGTEAFF

d_call: TRBD2
j_call: TRBJ2-5
clone_size: few
v_call: TRBV10-3
cdr3_nt: TGTGCCATCAGTCGTAGCGGGGGGGCAGGAGAGACCCAGTACTTC
cdr3_aa: CAISRSGGAGETQYF

d_call: NA
j_call: TRBJ2-7
clone_size: NA
v_call: TRBV4-3
cdr3_nt: TGCGCCAGCAGCCCAGCTGGGGGGGGCCCACCCTACGAGCAGTACTTC
cdr3_aa: CASSPAGGGPPYEQYF

d_call: NA
j_call: TRBJ2-4
clone_size: NA
v_call: TRBV11-2
cdr3_nt: TGTGCCAGCAGCCCATCCCAGGGCACCAAAAACATTCAGTACTTC
cdr3_aa: CASSPSQGTKNIQYF

d_call: NA
j_call: TRBJ1-2
clone_size: NA
v_call: TRBV19
cdr3_nt: TGTGCCAGTAGTATACGATTCCGACAGGCCCGGGGTGGCTACACCTTC
cdr3_aa: CASSIRFRQARGGYTF

d_call: NA
j_call: TRBJ1-1
clone_size: NA
v_call: TRBV18
cdr3_nt: TGTGCCAGCTCACCACCCCCGACAAGTAACACTGAAGCTTTCTTT
cdr3_aa: CASSPPPTSNTEAFF

d_call: TRBD2
j_call: TRBJ2-7
clone_size: NA
v_call: TRBV13
cdr3_nt: TGTGCCACCACAGCGGGGGGTATCGAGCAGTACTTC
cdr3_aa: CATTAGGIEQYF

d_call: NA
j_call: TRBJ2-7
clone_size: NA
v_call: TRBV27
cdr3_nt: TGTGCCAGCAGTCCCGGGCGGAACAGACTTTATTACTACGAGCAGTACTTC
cdr3_aa: CASSPGRNRLYYYEQYF

d_call: NA
j_call: TRBJ2-7
clone_size: NA
v_call: TRBV20-1
cdr3_nt: TGCAGTGCTAACCAGGGAATGTCCTACGAGCAGTACTTC
cdr3_aa: CSANQGMSYEQYF

d_call: TRBD2
j_call: TRBJ2-3
clone_size: few
v_call: TRBV7-2
cdr3_nt: TGTGCCAGCAGCTTAGGGGCGGGGGGGCCTACAGATACGCAGTATTTT
cdr3_aa: CASSLGAGGPTDTQYF

d_call: NA
j_call: TRBJ2-3
clone_size: few
v_call: TRBV6-6
cdr3_nt: TGTGCCAGCAGGGGTGGCAATACGCAGTATTTT
cdr3_aa: CASRGGNTQYF

d_call: TRBD2
j_call: TRBJ2-3
clone_size: NA
v_call: TRBV2
cdr3_nt: TGTGCCAGCAGGGAAATAGCGGGGGAGGTAGATACGCAGTATTTT
cdr3_aa: CASREIAGEVDTQYF

d_call: NA
j_call: TRBJ1-2
clone_size: few
v_call: TRBV24-1
cdr3_nt: TGTGCCACCAGTGATTGGGGTAGTGGCTACACCTTC
cdr3_aa: CATSDWGSGYTF

d_call: TRBD1
j_call: TRBJ1-2
clone_size: few
v_call: TRBV5-1
cdr3_nt: TGCGCCAGCAGCCCCGGATACGACAGGGTGTCTAACTATGGCTACACCTTC
cdr3_aa: CASSPGYDRVSNYGYTF

d_call: NA
j_call: TRBJ1-1
clone_size: few
v_call: TRBV3-1
cdr3_nt: TGTGCCAGCAGCCAAGAACAGTCGGCTTTCTTT
cdr3_aa: CASSQEQSAFF

d_call: TRBD2
j_call: TRBJ2-1
clone_size: NA
v_call: TRBV20-1
cdr3_nt: TGCAGTGCTAGAGTCCCGACTAGCTCTGAGCAGTTCTTC
cdr3_aa: CSARVPTSSEQFF

d_call: NA
j_call: TRBJ2-5
clone_size: few
v_call: TRBV7-8
cdr3_nt: TGTGCCAGCAGTTTTGGGCTGAGGGGAGCAGAGACCCAGTACTTC
cdr3_aa: CASSFGLRGAETQYF

d_call: NA
j_call: TRBJ2-1
clone_size: many
v_call: TRBV29-1
cdr3_nt: TGCAGCGGGGGCGGGATGTCCTACAATGAGCAGTTCTTC
cdr3_aa: CSGGGMSYNEQFF

d_call: NA
j_call: TRBJ1-5
clone_size: NA
v_call: TRBV5-8
cdr3_nt: TGTGCCAGCAGCTCCCCTTGGACAGCTGTGATGCCCCAGCATTTT
cdr3_aa: CASSSPWTAVMPQHF

d_call: NA
j_call: TRBJ1-5
clone_size: few
v_call: TRBV7-9
cdr3_nt: TGTGCCAGCAGCTTCACCGGGTCGGCGGGTTTGAATCAGCCCCAGCATTTT
cdr3_aa: CASSFTGSAGLNQPQHF

d_call: TRBD1
j_call: TRBJ1-4
clone_size: NA
v_call: TRBV4-2
cdr3_nt: TGTGCCAGCAGCCAAGTCCGACAGGGAGGAAATGAAAAACTGTTTTTT
cdr3_aa: CASSQVRQGGNEKLFF

d_call: TRBD1
j_call: TRBJ1-4
clone_size: many
v_call: TRBV12-3/TRBV12-4
cdr3_nt: TGTGCCAGCAGTTGGGACAGTCATAATGAAAAACTGTTTTTT
cdr3_aa: CASSWDSHNEKLFF

d_call: TRBD2
j_call: TRBJ2-1
clone_size: NA
v_call: TRBV5-5
cdr3_nt: TGTGCCAGCAGCTTATCAGCGGGAGCGAACGATGAGCAGTTCTTC
cdr3_aa: CASSLSAGANDEQFF

d_call: NA
j_call: TRBJ2-1
clone_size: NA
v_call: TRBV3-1
cdr3_nt: TGTGCCAGCAGCCAAGTTCTAGGGTGGTCCAATGAGCAGTTCTTC
cdr3_aa: CASSQVLGWSNEQFF

d_call: NA
j_call: TRBJ1-2
clone_size: few
v_call: TRBV27
cdr3_nt: TGTGCCAGCAGTTTATATTGGGGGGCAGGGGTGGTTAACTATGGCTACACCTTC
cdr3_aa: CASSLYWGAGVVNYGYTF

d_call: NA
j_call: TRBJ1-4
clone_size: few
v_call: TRBV6-1
cdr3_nt: TGTGCCAGCAGTGAACCCGGCTTGGGGAGAGAAAAACTGTTTTTT
cdr3_aa: CASSEPGLGREKLFF

d_call: NA
j_call: TRBJ2-1
clone_size: NA
v_call: TRBV4-3
cdr3_nt: TGCGCCAGCAGCTACACGGGGGCTCACCGCAATGAGCAGTTCTTC
cdr3_aa: CASSYTGAHRNEQFF

d_call: NA
j_call: TRBJ2-1
clone_size: few
v_call: TRBV6-5
cdr3_nt: TGTGCCAGCAGTTTTAGCCTAGGGCCCCCGAGCTCCTACAATGAGCAGTTCTTC
cdr3_aa: CASSFSLGPPSSYNEQFF

d_call: TRBD1
j_call: TRBJ2-7
clone_size: NA
v_call: TRBV7-9
cdr3_nt: TGTGCCAGCAGCCCACAACCGGGACAGGGTTTCGGTGAGCAGTACTTC
cdr3_aa: CASSPQPGQGFGEQYF

d_call: TRBD2
j_call: TRBJ2-1
clone_size: NA
v_call: TRBV7-2
cdr3_nt: TGTGCCAGCAGCTTAGCCCCCGGACTAGCGCCGTACAATGAGCAGTTCTTC
cdr3_aa: CASSLAPGLAPYNEQFF

d_call: TRBD1
j_call: TRBJ2-1
clone_size: NA
v_call: TRBV20-1
cdr3_nt: TGCAGTGCTAGAGATCTGACAGGGCATGAGCAGTTCTTC
cdr3_aa: CSARDLTGHEQFF

d_call: NA
j_call: TRBJ2-3
clone_size: few
v_call: TRBV20-1
cdr3_nt: TGCAGTGCTTGGGACCATCCGCGCACAGATACGCAGTATTTT
cdr3_aa: CSAWDHPRTDTQYF

d_call: NA
j_call: TRBJ2-4
clone_size: few
v_call: TRBV4-2
cdr3_nt: TGTGCCAGCAGCCAATGGATGCGGCCCGGGAACATTCAGTACTTC
cdr3_aa: CASSQWMRPGNIQYF

d_call: NA
j_call: TRBJ2-4
clone_size: NA
v_call: TRBV20-1
cdr3_nt: TGCAGTGCCTCAGGGGAATTAGCCAAAAACATTCAGTACTTC
cdr3_aa: CSASGELAKNIQYF

d_call: TRBD2
j_call: TRBJ2-1
clone_size: NA
v_call: TRBV6-1
cdr3_nt: TGTGCCATAGGACTAGCGGGATCCTACAATGAGCAGTTCTTC
cdr3_aa: CAIGLAGSYNEQFF

d_call: NA
j_call: TRBJ1-1
clone_size: few
v_call: TRBV21-1
cdr3_nt: TGTGCCAGCAGCATCCACAGGGGGCGAATGGACACTGAAGCTTTCTTT
cdr3_aa: CASSIHRGRMDTEAFF

d_call: NA
j_call: TRBJ1-1
clone_size: few
v_call: TRBV12-3/TRBV12-4
cdr3_nt: TGTGCCAGCAGTATACACCAGGGTATTGAAGCTTTCTTT
cdr3_aa: CASSIHQGIEAFF

d_call: NA
j_call: TRBJ2-1
clone_size: NA
v_call: TRBV29-1
cdr3_nt: TGCAGCGTTGAGAATCTGAGTGGTCGCGCTTACAATGAGCAGTTCTTC
cdr3_aa: CSVENLSGRAYNEQFF

d_call: NA
j_call: TRBJ2-7
clone_size: NA
v_call: TRBV3-1
cdr3_nt: TGTGCCAGCAGCCAAGATTCGACGGGCTCCTACGAGCAGTACTTC
cdr3_aa: CASSQDSTGSYEQYF

d_call: TRBD2
j_call: TRBJ2-7
clone_size: few
v_call: TRBV7-9
cdr3_nt: TGTGCCAGCAGCTCCGGAGCGGGACTCTATCCTAACGAGCAGTACTTC
cdr3_aa: CASSSGAGLYPNEQYF

d_call: NA
j_call: TRBJ2-2
clone_size: NA
v_call: TRBV5-1
cdr3_nt: TGCGCCAGCAGCTTGTCCCTCAAGGTCAGGACAGCAAACACCGGGGAGCTGTTTTTT
cdr3_aa: CASSLSLKVRTANTGELFF

d_call: TRBD1
j_call: TRBJ1-2
clone_size: few
v_call: TRBV11-2
cdr3_nt: TGTGCCAGCAGCCCCCTTTCTAGGTCAGGGGGCGCAGCCTATGGCTACACCTTC
cdr3_aa: CASSPLSRSGGAAYGYTF

d_call: NA
j_call: TRBJ1-4
clone_size: many
v_call: TRBV12-3/TRBV12-4
cdr3_nt: TGTGCCAGCAGTTCGAGGGGAACTAATGAAAAACTGTTTTTT
cdr3_aa: CASSSRGTNEKLFF

d_call: NA
j_call: TRBJ1-5
clone_size: many
v_call: TRBV12-3/TRBV12-4
cdr3_nt: TGTGCCAGCACCTCGGACAGTTATCAGCCCCAGCATTTT
cdr3_aa: CASTSDSYQPQHF

d_call: TRBD1
j_call: TRBJ1-2
clone_size: NA
v_call: TRBV19
cdr3_nt: TGTGCCGGAGGGGCAGGGGGAGGAGGCTACACCTTC
cdr3_aa: CAGGAGGGGYTF

d_call: NA
j_call: TRBJ2-7
clone_size: once
v_call: TRBV27
cdr3_nt: TGTGCCAGCAAGGTCGGGCCTCGCTACGAGCAGTACTTC
cdr3_aa: CASKVGPRYEQYF

d_call: TRBD1
j_call: TRBJ1-1
clone_size: few
v_call: TRBV29-1
cdr3_nt: TGCAGCGTTGGTGGGACAGGGGGGAGGAAGGAAGCTTTCTTT
cdr3_aa: CSVGGTGGRKEAFF

d_call: TRBD1
j_call: TRBJ1-1
clone_size: many
v_call: TRBV12-3/TRBV12-4
cdr3_nt: TGTGCCAGCAGCCCCGGGACAGGGACGAACACTGAAGCTTTCTTT
cdr3_aa: CASSPGTGTNTEAFF

d_call: NA
j_call: TRBJ2-1
clone_size: few
v_call: TRBV29-1
cdr3_nt: TGCAGCGTCGTGGTGGGGGGGCTGTACAATGAGCAGTTCTTC
cdr3_aa: CSVVVGGLYNEQFF

d_call: NA
j_call: TRBJ2-2
clone_size: NA
v_call: TRBV21-1
cdr3_nt: TGTGCCAGCAGAATACCGCCGGGACAGGGTCCCGGGGAGCTGTTTTTT
cdr3_aa: CASRIPPGQGPGELFF

d_call: NA
j_call: TRBJ1-2
clone_size: NA
v_call: TRBV10-2
cdr3_nt: TGCGCCAGCAGTGCCCGCCTAGGCGGAAACTATGGCTACACCTTC
cdr3_aa: CASSARLGGNYGYTF